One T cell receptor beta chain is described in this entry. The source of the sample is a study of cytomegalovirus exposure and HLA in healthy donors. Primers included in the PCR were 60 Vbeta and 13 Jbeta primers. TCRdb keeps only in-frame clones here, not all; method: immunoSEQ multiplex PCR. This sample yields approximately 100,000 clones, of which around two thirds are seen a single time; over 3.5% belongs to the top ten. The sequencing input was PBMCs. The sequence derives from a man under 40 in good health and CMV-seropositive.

The DNA of the CDR3 is TGTGCCAGCAGCATAGACAAGGGGTTGGGAGAGACCCAGTACTTC. Its translation: CASSIDKGLGETQYF. V is TRBV7-9 and J is TRBJ2-5; D perhaps matches TRBD1 (5 bases). Trimming cost V 5 bases and J 4 bases, with 17 bases left between them. CDR1 SEHNR and CDR2 FQNEAQ come from the germline V gene (reference sequence). This CDR3 comprises 15 residues.